This section outlines one T cell receptor (beta chain) sequence together with its context. This entry is derived from a study of blood T cell repertoires in COVID-19. Method: immunoSEQ multiplex PCR; TCRdb's copy keeps in-frame clones and lacks some. This sample has around 370,000 clones; approximately 90% occur once, and the top ten carry 1.2%. The CDR3 spans 11 residues. CDR1 is SQVTM, CDR2 ANQGSEA, per germline. V dropped 8 bases and J dropped 2 bases, with 8 bases sitting between them. The TCR comes from a woman aged 18 to 35 who had recovered from COVID-19. The chain has TRBV29-1 and TRBJ2-3, with D uncertain. Sequencing was performed on PBMCs or T cells enriched from blood (not recorded which). The CDR3 bases are TGCAGCCCCCTCTTCACAGATACGCAGTATTTT. As protein: CSPLFTDTQYF.